This TCR beta chain was observed in a study of blood T cells in healthy people across ages. The CDR3 extends over 15 amino acids. With 6 bases removed from V and 6 bases from J, the gap between germline ends came to 20 bases. Germline CDR1 is MNHNS and CDR2 is SASEGT. Overall study findings and caveats: A greater number of naive CD4+ cells and higher diversity distinguished long-lived donors from aged donors. When one million T cells were used, diversity estimates were thought to be underestimates. With donor CMV status unknown, expanded clonotype changes were possibly confounded.

Sample-barcoded 5' priming and a J-beta primer mix drove a second PCR of about 6 to 12 cycles. TCRdb re-called the 5' RACE reads through MiXCR, storing one row per CDR3 protein. The table lists some 1.4 million distinct CDR3 sequences, around 39% of them singletons, with roughly 7.7% in the top ten. Concerning this clonotype: Its antigen is unknown.

Extracted total RNA amounted to at least 5.5 micrograms for each sample. This chain links TRBV6-1 with TRBJ1-2; a weak D match, TRBD1 (6 bases). The receptor was derived from a woman between 18 and 29 years old in good health. The sample consisted of blood. The CDR3 bases are TGTGCCAGCAGCGCAAGAAACCGGGACATGGATGGCTACACCTTC. This gives the protein CASSARNRDMDGYTF.